The source of this TCR beta chain is a study of human T cells and chemical hapten exposure. In the study overall: In the sensitization step, 2% DPC was placed on approximately 2 cm by approximately 2 cm of upper inner arm skin.

This clonotype was counted only a few times. Library construction involved attaching unique molecular identifiers to individual cDNA molecules, which allowed quantitative, reproducible TCR counting. TCRdb analysed the RACE reads with MiXCR anew, one entry per CDR3 protein. This table holds 74,000 or so distinct CDR3 sequences, 12% found once. The CDR3 consists of 12 residues. The germline V gene has CDR1 SQVTM and CDR2 ANQGSEA. V was shortened by 4 bases and J by 7 bases, with 14 bases between the two germline ends. As to time point: patch test 1, 2 weeks after DPC sensitization. Stated treatment: therapeutic diphenylcyclopropenone sensitization with weekly scalp DPC. The study drew its donors from alopecia patients who were 18 to 70 years old and suitable for DPC.

This chain joins TRBV29-1 and TRBJ2-7; D might be TRBD1 (5 bases). This receptor was taken from a woman aged 55 to 70 with alopecia areata. Some clones in this sample may be carry-over from other donors' samples. The sample consisted of whole blood, taken in connection with sensitization to the hapten diphenylcyclopropenone (DPC). This CDR3 reads CSVVLGPREQYF. CDR3 bases: TGCAGCGTTGTCTTGGGGCCTCGGGAGCAGTACTTC.